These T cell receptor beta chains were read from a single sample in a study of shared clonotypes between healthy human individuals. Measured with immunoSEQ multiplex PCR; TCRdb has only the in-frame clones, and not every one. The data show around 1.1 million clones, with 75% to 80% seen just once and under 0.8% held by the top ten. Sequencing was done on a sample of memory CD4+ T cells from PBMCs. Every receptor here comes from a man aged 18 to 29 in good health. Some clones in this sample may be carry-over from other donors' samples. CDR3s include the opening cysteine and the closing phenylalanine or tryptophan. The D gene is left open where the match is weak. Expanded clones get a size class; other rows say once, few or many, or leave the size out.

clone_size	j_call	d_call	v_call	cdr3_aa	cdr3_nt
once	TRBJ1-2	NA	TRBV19	CASSRAYGQRYGYTF	TGTGCCAGTAGTAGGGCGTACGGACAGCGCTATGGCTACACCTTC
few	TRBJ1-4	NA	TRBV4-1	CASSQFIATNEKLFF	TGCGCCAGCAGCCAGTTCATAGCAACTAATGAAAAACTGTTTTTT
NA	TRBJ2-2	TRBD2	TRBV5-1	CASSGLAGVSGELFF	TGCGCCAGCAGCGGACTAGCGGGAGTATCCGGGGAGCTGTTTTTT
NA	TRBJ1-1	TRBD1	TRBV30	CAWNPGTENTEAFF	TGTGCCTGGAACCCCGGGACAGAGAACACTGAAGCTTTCTTT
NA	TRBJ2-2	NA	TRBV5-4	CASSLVRGLTGELFF	TGTGCCAGCAGCTTGGTGCGGGGCCTAACCGGGGAGCTGTTTTTT
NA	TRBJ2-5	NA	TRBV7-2	CASSLGAALQTQYF	TGTGCCAGCAGCTTAGGGGCTGCGCTACAGACCCAGTACTTC
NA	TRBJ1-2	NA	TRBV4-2	CASSQDSRGDYGYTF	TGTGCCAGCAGCCAAGATTCCAGAGGGGACTATGGCTACACCTTC
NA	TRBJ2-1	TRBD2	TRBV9	CASSVGRTSSYNEQFF	TGTGCCAGCTCCGTAGGGCGGACTAGCTCCTACAATGAGCAGTTCTTC
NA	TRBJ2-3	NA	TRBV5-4	CASSLVGFSTDTQYF	TGTGCCAGCAGCTTGGTGGGCTTTAGCACAGATACGCAGTATTTT
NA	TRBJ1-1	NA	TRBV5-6	CASSLAGGADTEAFF	TGTGCCAGCAGCTTGGCAGGTGGGGCTGACACTGAAGCTTTCTTT
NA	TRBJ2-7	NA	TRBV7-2	CASSPAGTYYEQYF	TGTGCCAGCAGCCCTGCCGGGACCTACTACGAGCAGTACTTC
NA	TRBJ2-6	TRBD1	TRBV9	CASSRTGAGANVLTF	TGTGCCAGCAGCCGGACAGGGGCAGGGGCCAACGTCCTGACTTTC
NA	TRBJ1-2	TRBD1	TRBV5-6	CASSTGQGGGYTF	TGTGCCAGCAGCACGGGACAGGGTGGTGGCTACACCTTC
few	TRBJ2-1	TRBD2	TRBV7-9	CASSLVGTSGSKQFF	TGTGCCAGCAGCTTAGTGGGTACTAGCGGGAGTAAGCAGTTCTTC
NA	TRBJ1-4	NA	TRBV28	CASSRPDLGEEKLFF	TGTGCCAGCAGTAGACCGGACCTCGGAGAAGAAAAACTGTTTTTT
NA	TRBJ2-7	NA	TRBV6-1	CASSGKQGLEQYF	TGTGCCAGCAGTGGTAAACAGGGACTCGAGCAGTACTTC
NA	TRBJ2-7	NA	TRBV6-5	CASSLGRPRAYEQYF	TGTGCCAGCAGCCTGGGGAGACCTCGGGCCTACGAGCAGTACTTC
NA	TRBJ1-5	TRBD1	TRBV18	CASSPGTGGDQPQHF	TGTGCCAGCTCCCCAGGGACAGGGGGCGATCAGCCCCAGCATTTT
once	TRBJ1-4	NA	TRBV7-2	CASSLGGEVNEKLFF	TGTGCCAGCAGCTTAGGGGGGGAGGTGAATGAAAAACTGTTTTTT
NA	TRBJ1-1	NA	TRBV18	CASSPGYGYTEAFF	TGTGCCAGCTCACCAGGATATGGGTACACTGAAGCTTTCTTT
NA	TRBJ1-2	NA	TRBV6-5	CASSSGPPGGYTF	TGTGCCAGCAGTTCGGGACCGCCTGGTGGCTACACCTTC
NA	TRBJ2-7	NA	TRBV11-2	CASSLVPTYYEQYF	TGTGCCAGCAGCTTAGTTCCGACGTACTACGAGCAGTACTTC
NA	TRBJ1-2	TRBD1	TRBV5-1	CASSWTGGEYYGYTF	TGCGCCAGCAGTTGGACAGGGGGCGAGTACTATGGCTACACCTTC
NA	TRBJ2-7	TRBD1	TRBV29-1	CSVGHRGEQYF	TGCAGCGTTGGGCACAGGGGAGAGCAGTACTTC
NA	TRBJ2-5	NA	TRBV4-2	CASSQDMADQETQYF	TGTGCCAGCAGCCAAGATATGGCGGACCAAGAGACCCAGTACTTC
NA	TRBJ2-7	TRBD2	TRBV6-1	CASRPGGRYYEQYF	TGTGCCAGCCGTCCTGGCGGGAGGTACTACGAGCAGTACTTC
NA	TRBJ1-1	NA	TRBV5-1	CASSLAGSEAFF	TGCGCCAGCAGCTTGGCCGGCAGCGAAGCTTTCTTT
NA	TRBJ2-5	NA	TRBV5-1	CASTLSSQETQYF	TGCGCCAGCACCCTCTCTAGCCAAGAGACCCAGTACTTC
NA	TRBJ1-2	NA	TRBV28	CASSPPENYGYTF	TGTGCCAGCAGCCCCCCAGAGAACTATGGCTACACCTTC
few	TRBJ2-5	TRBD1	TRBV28	CASRRTGGGQETQYF	TGTGCCAGCAGACGGACAGGGGGCGGGCAAGAGACCCAGTACTTC
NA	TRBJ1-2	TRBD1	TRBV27	CASSLTGGYGYTF	TGTGCCAGCAGCCTGACAGGGGGATATGGCTACACCTTC
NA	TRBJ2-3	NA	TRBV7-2	CASSPSHRPRNTQYF	TGTGCCAGCAGCCCCTCACATAGGCCTCGAAATACGCAGTATTTT
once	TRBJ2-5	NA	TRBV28	CASSLEGVGETQYF	TGTGCCAGCAGTTTGGAGGGAGTGGGGGAGACCCAGTACTTC
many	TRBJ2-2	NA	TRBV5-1	CASSLYDGADGELFF	TGCGCCAGCAGCCTATATGACGGCGCGGACGGGGAGCTGTTTTTT
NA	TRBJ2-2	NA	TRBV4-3	CASSQDMRGNTGELFF	TGCGCCAGCAGCCAAGATATGCGGGGGAACACCGGGGAGCTGTTTTTT
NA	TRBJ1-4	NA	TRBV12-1	CASSLVGQGSEKLFF	NA
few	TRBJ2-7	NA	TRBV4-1	CASASRAGLDEQYF	TGCGCCAGCGCCTCCCGGGCAGGTCTTGACGAGCAGTACTTC
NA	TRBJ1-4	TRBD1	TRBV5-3	CARSLGGTGRIGEKLFF	TGTGCCAGAAGCTTGGGCGGGACAGGGAGGATTGGTGAAAAACTGTTTTTT
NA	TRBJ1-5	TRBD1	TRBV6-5	CASSLQGDQPQHF	TGTGCCAGCAGTCTACAGGGGGATCAGCCCCAGCATTTT
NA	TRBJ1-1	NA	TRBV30	CAWSVGVGANTEAFF	TGTGCCTGGAGTGTAGGGGTAGGGGCGAACACTGAAGCTTTCTTT
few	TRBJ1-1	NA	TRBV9	CASSVDLGDEAFF	TGTGCCAGCAGCGTAGATTTGGGGGATGAAGCTTTCTTT
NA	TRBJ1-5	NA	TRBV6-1	CASSEGRISNQPQHF	TGTGCCAGCAGTGAAGGACGGATTAGCAATCAGCCCCAGCATTTT
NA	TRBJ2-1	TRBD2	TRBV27	CASSQIAGVSYNEQFF	TGTGCCAGCAGCCAGATAGCGGGAGTGTCCTACAATGAGCAGTTCTTC
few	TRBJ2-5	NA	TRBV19	CASSRGGPAETQYF	TGTGCCAGTAGTCGCGGAGGGCCTGCGGAGACCCAGTACTTC
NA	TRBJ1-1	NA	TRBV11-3	CASSLRGGTTEAFF	TGTGCCAGCAGCTTAAGGGGGGGAACCACTGAAGCTTTCTTT
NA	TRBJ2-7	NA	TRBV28	CASSSRDLTYEQYF	TGTGCCAGCAGTTCTCGGGACCTAACCTACGAGCAGTACTTC
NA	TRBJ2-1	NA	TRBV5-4	CVSSVLTEHASEQFF	TGTGTCAGCAGCGTCCTGACTGAGCATGCTAGTGAGCAGTTCTTC
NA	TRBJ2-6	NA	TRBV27	CASSLLSGANVLTF	TGTGCCAGCAGTTTGCTATCTGGGGCCAACGTCCTGACTTTC
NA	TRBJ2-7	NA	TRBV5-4	CASSPRDLGGTSYEQYF	TGTGCCAGCAGCCCCAGAGACCTCGGGGGCACGTCCTACGAGCAGTACTTC
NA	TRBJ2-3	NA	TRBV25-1	CASSGLSSAGYTQYF	TGTGCCAGCAGTGGGTTATCCAGCGCGGGTTATACGCAGTATTTT
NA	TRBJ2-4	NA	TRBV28	CASSAAWTGNIQYF	TGTGCCAGCAGCGCCGCTTGGACGGGAAACATTCAGTACTTC
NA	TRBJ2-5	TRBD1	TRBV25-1	CASSEYGQGKKTQYF	TGTGCCAGCAGTGAATATGGACAGGGGAAAAAGACCCAGTACTTC
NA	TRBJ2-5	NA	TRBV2	CASSSGEGGETQYF	TGTGCCAGCAGCTCTGGGGAGGGGGGAGAGACCCAGTACTTC
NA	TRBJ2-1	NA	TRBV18	CASRVDRPLNNEQFF	TGTGCCAGCCGGGTCGACAGGCCCCTCAACAATGAGCAGTTCTTC
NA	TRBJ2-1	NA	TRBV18	CASSPRQDPYNEQFF	TGTGCCAGCTCACCACGACAGGATCCCTACAATGAGCAGTTCTTC
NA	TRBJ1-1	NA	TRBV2	CASSPQVNTEAFF	TGTGCCAGCAGTCCACAAGTGAACACTGAAGCTTTCTTT
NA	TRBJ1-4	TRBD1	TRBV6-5	CASSSPKTGNEKLFF	TGTGCCAGCAGTAGCCCGAAGACAGGGAATGAAAAACTGTTTTTT